This T cell receptor beta chain came from a study of T cells in localized non-small cell lung cancer. Some clones are missing from TCRdb's copy, which holds only in-frame ones; the method was immunoSEQ multiplex PCR. The table has fewer than 1,500 clones, about 20% seen once. By frequency in the sample, this clone is medium-sized. Antigen unknown. Notes on the study in general: Adjacent lung held a median 57 of the top 100 tumor clones.

Trimming stripped 6 bases from V and 5 bases from J, with 16 bases between. CDR1 is MNHGY and CDR2 is SAAAGT in the germline V gene. CDR3 size: 14 residues. This chain links TRBV6-8 with TRBJ1-2; D unresolved. This specimen was normal lung tissue next to the tumor, taken before any cancer treatment. The receptor was derived from a male donor aged 60 or over with stage III lung adenocarcinoma. In nucleotides, the CDR3 is TGTGCCAGCAGGGAGGGAGCAGACGGTTATGGCTACACCTTC. Amino acids: CASREGADGYGYTF.